A selection of T cell receptor beta chains follows, all from one sample in a study of shared clonotypes between healthy human individuals. The table came from immunoSEQ multiplex PCR; TCRdb's copy has only in-frame clones and leaves some out. The repertoire holds 2.5 million or so clones, with about 92% as singletons. Sequencing input: naive CD4+ T cells sorted from blood. Every receptor here comes from a man between 18 and 35 years old in good health. The CDR3 runs from the conserved cysteine through the conserved F or W. The order of the fields is clone size, V gene, J gene, D gene, CDR3 protein, CDR3 DNA. A D gene is named only where the DNA matches it firmly. Clone size is stated in some rows and not others, as once, few, many or a class when expanded.

>-|TRBV18|TRBJ1-4|-
CASSPPGQTPEKLFF
TGTGCCAGCTCACCCCCGGGACAAACACCTGAAAAACTGTTTTTT
>-|TRBV10-1|TRBJ2-1|TRBD2
CASSEYPSGPYNEQFF
TGCGCCAGCAGTGAGTACCCTAGCGGGCCTTACAATGAGCAGTTCTTC
>-|TRBV7-9|TRBJ2-7|TRBD2
CASSKQGLAGDYEQYF
TGTGCCAGCAGCAAACAGGGACTAGCGGGAGACTACGAGCAGTACTTC
>-|TRBV5-4|TRBJ2-2|-
CASSLVFGTGELFF
TGTGCCAGCAGCTTGGTTTTCGGAACCGGGGAGCTGTTTTTT
>-|TRBV9|TRBJ1-3|-
CASSVGGAAGNTIYF
TGTGCCAGCAGCGTAGGGGGGGCGGCTGGAAACACCATATATTTT
>-|TRBV4-1|TRBJ1-1|-
CASSQVGGLNTEAFF
TGCGCCAGCAGCCAAGTCGGGGGTCTGAACACTGAAGCTTTCTTT
>-|TRBV7-9|TRBJ1-6|-
CASSLVVASYNSPLHF
TGTGCCAGCAGCTTAGTGGTCGCCTCCTATAATTCACCCCTCCACTTT
>-|TRBV7-2|TRBJ2-5|TRBD2
CASSLRGRGETQYF
TGTGCCAGCAGCTTGCGCGGGAGGGGGGAGACCCAGTACTTC
>-|TRBV7-2|TRBJ1-1|-
CASSSGREAFF
TGTGCCAGCAGCTCGGGACGGGAAGCTTTCTTT
>-|TRBV7-8|TRBJ1-1|-
CASSFLDQNTEAFF
TGTGCCAGCAGCTTCCTCGACCAAAACACTGAAGCTTTCTTT
>-|TRBV4-3|TRBJ2-7|-
CASSQEGIAPYEQYF
TGCGCCAGCAGCCAAGAGGGGATAGCCCCCTACGAGCAGTACTTC
>-|TRBV5-6|TRBJ2-5|-
CASSLVETQYF
TGTGCCAGCAGCTTGGTCGAGACCCAGTACTTC
>-|TRBV28|TRBJ2-7|-
CASSRVGAYEQYF
TGTGCCAGCAGCCGGGTGGGGGCCTACGAGCAGTACTTC
>-|TRBV5-1|TRBJ2-7|TRBD1
CASSGQGYEQYF
TGCGCCAGCAGCGGACAGGGCTACGAGCAGTACTTC
>-|TRBV5-1|TRBJ2-3|-
CASSLGLPDTDTQYF
TGCGCCAGCAGCTTGGGACTCCCAGACACAGATACGCAGTATTTT
>few|TRBV2|TRBJ1-2|TRBD1
CASSGQGANYGYTF
TGTGCCAGCAGTGGACAGGGAGCTAACTATGGCTACACCTTC
>-|TRBV18|TRBJ2-4|TRBD1
CASSPDRGWADIQYF
TGTGCCAGCTCACCAGACAGGGGGTGGGCTGACATTCAGTACTTC
>-|TRBV5-4|TRBJ1-2|-
CASSLGGSYGYTF
TGTGCCAGCAGCTTGGGTGGCAGCTATGGCTACACCTTC
>-|TRBV5-1|TRBJ1-1|TRBD1
CATRTTGSSQAFF
TGCGCCACCCGAACGACAGGGTCGTCCCAAGCTTTCTTT
>-|TRBV30|TRBJ2-1|-
CAWGAGTRVVEQFF
TGTGCCTGGGGGGCCGGGACTCGGGTTGTTGAGCAGTTCTTC
>-|TRBV7-3|TRBJ1-1|-
CASSLVPGRGNTEAFF
TGTGCCAGCAGCTTAGTTCCAGGGCGGGGGAACACTGAAGCTTTCTTT
>-|TRBV29-1|TRBJ2-3|-
CSVEYNDDTQYF
TGCAGCGTTGAATATAACGATGATACGCAGTATTTT
>-|TRBV4-3|TRBJ1-5|-
CASSQEYGGGLNQPQHF
TGCGCCAGCAGCCAGGAATATGGGGGTGGCCTCAATCAGCCCCAGCATTTT
>-|TRBV5-1|TRBJ2-1|-
CASSRIAANNEQFF
TGCGCCAGCAGCCGCATTGCGGCGAACAATGAGCAGTTCTTC
>-|TRBV9|TRBJ2-2|TRBD1
CASSRTWAGGVSGELFF
TGTGCCAGCAGCCGAACCTGGGCAGGGGGCGTCTCCGGGGAGCTGTTTTTT
>-|TRBV5-4|TRBJ1-1|-
CASSLVGAMNTEAFF
TGTGCCAGCAGCTTGGTAGGGGCGATGAACACTGAAGCTTTCTTT
>-|TRBV9|TRBJ2-1|-
CASSVGGRGVNEQFF
TGTGCCAGCAGCGTAGGTGGGAGGGGGGTCAATGAGCAGTTCTTC
>-|TRBV7-9|TRBJ2-7|-
CASSLGAGRAYEQYF
TGTGCCAGCAGCTTAGGGGCAGGGCGCGCCTACGAGCAGTACTTC
>-|TRBV4-1|TRBJ1-6|-
CASSPPAGGVYSPLHF
TGCGCCAGCAGCCCCCCGGCCGGGGGCGTTTATTCACCCCTCCACTTT
>-|TRBV9|TRBJ2-7|TRBD1
CASSMHGTGAYEQYF
TGTGCCAGCAGCATGCACGGGACAGGGGCCTACGAGCAGTACTTC
>-|TRBV14|TRBJ1-1|-
CASSQLGGKTEAFF
TGTGCCAGCAGCCAATTGGGGGGGAAAACTGAAGCTTTCTTT
>-|TRBV7-9|TRBJ1-2|TRBD1
CASTPGQGAWSGYTF
TGTGCCAGCACCCCGGGACAGGGGGCCTGGAGTGGCTACACCTTC
>once|TRBV5-5|TRBJ2-5|-
CASSLGLGQETQYF
TGTGCCAGCAGCCTCGGACTCGGCCAAGAGACCCAGTACTTC
>once|TRBV7-9|TRBJ2-6|-
CASSVPLYPSGANVLTF
TGTGCCAGCAGCGTCCCTCTATATCCCTCTGGGGCCAACGTCCTGACTTTC
>-|TRBV7-9|TRBJ1-2|-
CASSLVPQAPGPTF
TGTGCCAGCAGCTTAGTCCCCCAGGCCCCGGGTCCCACCTTC
>-|TRBV28|TRBJ2-5|-
CASRTGSPETQYF
TGTGCCAGCAGAACAGGGTCTCCAGAGACCCAGTACTTC
>-|TRBV5-1|TRBJ2-1|TRBD1
CASSLPGQGGEQFF
TGCGCCAGCAGCTTACCGGGACAGGGTGGGGAGCAGTTCTTC
>-|TRBV4-1|TRBJ1-4|-
CASSHPSEGTNEKLFF
TGCGCCAGCAGCCACCCCTCCGAGGGCACTAATGAAAAACTGTTTTTT
>-|TRBV27|TRBJ1-1|-
CASSLTDLNTEAFF
TGTGCCAGCAGTTTGACTGACTTAAACACTGAAGCTTTCTTT
>-|TRBV7-2|TRBJ2-5|-
CASPPPAQGKETQYF
TGTGCCAGCCCTCCCCCGGCACAGGGAAAAGAGACCCAGTACTTC
>-|TRBV27|TRBJ2-5|TRBD1
CASGTAQGRGETQYF
TGTGCCAGCGGGACAGCTCAAGGCCGGGGAGAGACCCAGTACTTC
>-|TRBV29-1|TRBJ1-1|-
CSVGGTLNTEAFF
TGCAGCGTTGGAGGGACCCTGAACACTGAAGCTTTCTTT
>-|TRBV6-6|TRBJ2-1|TRBD2
CASSQRGNNEQFF
TGTGCCAGCAGCCAGCGGGGAAACAATGAGCAGTTCTTC